This TCR beta chain was recorded in a study of T cell responses to AZD1222 COVID-19 vaccine. Study-wide findings and caveats: Sampling that yielded the repertoires occurred only after the peak T cell response. Spike was spanned by vaccine-associated CD4 TCRs, with dominance at 160-218 and 743-854. White British ancestry dominated among donors, who included more females, and clonal diversity was possibly underestimated. AZD1222 recipients seropositive at baseline numbered only five to seven.

The length of the CDR3 is 14 residues. Trimming removed 3 bases at V and 5 bases at J, with 14 bases between. Germline V gene lookup returns CDR1 SGDLS and CDR2 YYNGEE. Details on this clone: What it binds is not known.

TCRdb's copy holds only in-frame clones and misses some; the assay was immunoSEQ multiplex PCR. Of about 170,000 clones in the sample, around 89% were seen once. The rearrangement uses TRBV9 and TRBJ1-1; no reliable D call. The sample consisted of peripheral blood, taken 28 days after the second dose of the MenACWY control vaccine. This receptor was taken from an adult who received the MenACWY meningococcal vaccine as a control. CDR3 amino acids: CASSALWMGTEAFF. The CDR3 region has the DNA TGTGCCAGCAGCGCCTTGTGGATGGGTACTGAAGCTTTCTTT.